The 8 T cell receptor beta chains given below trace back to one sample, sequenced in a study of blood T cell repertoires in COVID-19. Assay: immunoSEQ multiplex PCR; the TCRdb copy retains only in-frame clones and omits some. This sample has under 200,000 clones; 65% to 90% occur once, and the top ten carry about 8.2%. The source material was peripheral blood. The receptor set was obtained from a man in his fifties or sixties with acute or convalescent COVID-19.

The V call is TRBV30, the J call TRBJ2-7; 9 bases fit TRBD1. V shed 1 base and J 4 bases; nucleotides not matched to a gene: 2. CDR3 length: 13 residues. The germline V gene has CDR1 GTSNPN and CDR2 SVGIG (reference sequence). CDR3 amino acids: CAWSEGQGYEQYF. In DNA, the CDR3 is TGTGCCTGGAGTGAGGGACAGGGTTACGAGCAGTACTTC.

V usage is TRBV30 and J usage is TRBJ1-1, with TRBD1 as a possible D gene (5 bases). CDR1 is GTSNPN, CDR2 SVGIG, per germline (reference sequence). V lost 1 base, J lost 3 bases, and 18 bases lay in between. The CDR3 is 16 residues long. The CDR3 sequence: CAWSGKTRGGYTEAFF. CDR3 coding DNA: TGTGCCTGGAGTGGTAAGACACGGGGGGGTTACACTGAAGCTTTCTTT.

The V call is TRBV19, the J call TRBJ1-5; D remains ambiguous. This CDR3 has 11 amino acids. Germline V CDR1 and CDR2: LNHDA, SQIVND (reference sequence). V was pared by 6 bases and J by 9 bases, with 9 bases between. In nucleotides, the CDR3 is TGTGCCAGTAGGAACTTTGGGCCCCAGCATTTT. The encoded protein is CASRNFGPQHF.

The rearrangement joins TRBV7-8 to TRBJ2-7; a weak D match, TRBD1 (5 bases). From germline, CDR1 is SGHVS and CDR2 FQNEAQ. The CDR3 spans 15 residues. V shed 2 bases and J shed 0 bases, with 11 bases lying between them. CDR3 nucleotide sequence: TGTGCCAGCAGCTTATATCAGGGCCCCTCCTACGAGCAGTACTTC. Translated: CASSLYQGPSYEQYF.

V usage is TRBV5-5 and J usage is TRBJ2-6; 8 nucleotides align to TRBD1. CDR1 and CDR2 (germline): SGHKS, YYEKEE (reference sequence). The CDR3 covers 18 residues. V lost 4 bases to trimming and J lost 2 bases; unmatched junction nucleotides: 11. CDR3 DNA: TGTGCCAGCAGCCCTCGACAGGGGCGCATGGCTGGGGCCAACGTCCTGACTTTC. It specifies CASSPRQGRMAGANVLTF.

The V call is TRBV27, the J call TRBJ1-6; D is unresolved. In germline, CDR1 is MNHEY, CDR2 SMNVEV (reference sequence). The CDR3 sequence is 16 residues long. Trimming took off 4 bases at V and 6 bases at J, with 16 bases between the two ends. The CDR3 sequence is CASSSLGRSANSPLHF. CDR3 DNA: TGTGCCAGCAGTTCCCTGGGGAGGAGCGCTAATTCACCCCTCCACTTT.

The chain recombines TRBV7-2 with TRBJ2-2; 10 bases are shared with TRBD2. Trimming cost V 3 bases and J 6 bases; bases outside gene matches: 13. CDR3 length: 18 residues. From germline, CDR1 is SGHTA and CDR2 FQGNSA. Here the CDR3 DNA reads TGTGCCAGCAGCTTGGGTCTAGCGGGAGCCCTTGTCGCCGGGGAGCTGTTTTTT. Amino acids: CASSLGLAGALVAGELFF.

This clone occurred once. This CDR3 reads CASSSAPGTTHVGELFF. Written as DNA, the CDR3 is TGTGCCAGCAGTTCTGCCCCTGGGACAACTCATGTGGGGGAGCTGTTTTTT. This chain connects TRBV27 to TRBJ2-2, with D perhaps matching TRBD1 (6 bases). Trimming removed 4 bases at V and 8 bases at J, with 23 bases between. Germline-derived CDR1 and CDR2 are MNHEY and SMNVEV (reference sequence). The CDR3 contains 17 residues.